This TCR beta chain was recorded in a study of identical twins. Findings of the study overall: Sequences that were out-of-frame, alpha and twin-shared displayed an excess of low generation probability. Abundant cord blood beta clonotypes carried fewer insertions; memory repertoires showed none.

Germline V CDR1 and CDR2: LGHNA, YSLEER. The CDR3 covers 15 residues. The ends lost 6 bases at V and 2 bases at J; junction bases unmatched: 10. All donors were healthy, and all were Caucasian. Of note for this clonotype: Its target is not known.

One entry per CDR3 protein, called by TCRdb with MiXCR from the 5' RACE reads. The data show about 210,000 distinct CDR3 sequences, around a tenth seen once. V gene TRBV4-3 combines with J gene TRBJ2-7; 7 bases map to TRBD2. The sequenced material came from memory (CD45RO+) T cells sorted from blood. The sequence was collected from a woman aged 18-35 years in good health. The CDR3 DNA follows: TGCGCCAGCAGATCAAGCGCTAGCGGACCCTACGAGCAGTACTTC. Translated: CASRSSASGPYEQYF.